This T cell receptor beta chain was retrieved from a study of control samples from healthy donors and cancer patients. The method was immunoSEQ multiplex PCR; TCRdb's version includes in-frame clones alone and lacks a portion of them. The sample has roughly 130,000 clones; about 94% are singletons. In this sample, this clone turned up a few times. Compared with germline, one end of the junction differs, possibly owing to a read error. The sample has other DNA sequences that encode this CDR3 too. Germline V lookup: CDR1 SNHLY, CDR2 FYNNEI. The CDR3 contains 12 residues. The clonotype was recovered from a young man in good health. Sequencing input: blood. The chain employs TRBV2 and TRBJ2-7, with D tentatively TRBD1 or TRBD2 (6 bases each). The CDR3 nucleotides read TGTGTCAGCAGGGGAGGACCCTACGAGCAGTACTTC. The encoded protein is CVSRGGPYEQYF.